These 8 T cell receptor beta chains were all obtained from the same sample, sequenced in a study of T cell repertoires in cytomegalovirus infection. Antigen specificity for these receptors is unknown. MiXCR was run by TCRdb on the reads, yielding one entry per CDR3 protein. The sample includes some 700,000 distinct CDR3 sequences, about 33% of them seen just once. The sample here was cultured PBMCs, taken from culture after CMV antigen stimulation. These receptors were obtained from a human donor in good health (CMV status not recorded). Some clones in this sample may be carry-over from other donors' samples.

This chain connects TRBV6-1 to TRBJ2-5; perhaps D is TRBD1 or TRBD2 (7 bases each). From germline, CDR1 is MNHNS and CDR2 SASEGT. The CDR3 loop spans 19 amino acids. The V end lost 2 bases, the J end lost 0 bases, and 22 bases lay between the germline ends. The CDR3 is CASSERSRGGVGNQETQYF. Here the CDR3 DNA reads TGTGCCAGCAGTGAAAGGTCCAGGGGGGGGGTGGGGAACCAAGAGACCCAGTACTTC.

The chain carries TRBV12-3 or TRBV12-4 and TRBJ2-5, with D possibly being TRBD1 or TRBD2 (5 bases each). Between the trimmed V and J ends, which lost 4 bases and 4 bases, there was a span of 16 bases. The CDR3 length is 15 residues. CDR3 sequence: CASSSSRDVGETQYF. The CDR3 DNA is TGTGCCAGCAGTTCGAGCCGGGACGTCGGAGAGACCCAGTACTTC.

The chain recombines TRBV12-5 with TRBJ2-1, with a tentative D call TRBD2 (5 bases). With 6 bases removed from V and 0 bases from J, the gap between germline ends came to 12 bases. This CDR3 is built from 15 residues. CDR1 is LGHNT, CDR2 FRNRAP, per germline. For the CDR3, the DNA is TGTGCTAGTGGCAGCGGTGTCAGCTCCTACAATGAGCAGTTCTTC. Translated, it gives CASGSGVSSYNEQFF.

This clonotype was observed a handful of times. The chain is built from TRBV20-1 and TRBJ2-3; D is unresolved. The CDR3 contains 15 residues. V was clipped by 6 bases and J by 4 bases, with 20 bases between them. Germline V gene sequence: CDR1 DFQATT, CDR2 SNEGSKA (reference sequence). CDR3 DNA sequence: TGCAGTGCCAGGCGCGAAAGAGCCTACCCAGATACGCAGTATTTT. Its protein product is CSARRERAYPDTQYF.

This clonotype showed up just a few times. V gene TRBV7-6 combines with J gene TRBJ2-7, with a tentative D call TRBD1 (5 bases). Per the germline V gene, CDR1 is SGHVS and CDR2 is FNYEAQ. The CDR3 runs 14 residues. V lost 5 bases, J lost 5 bases, and 16 bases lay in between. For the CDR3, the DNA is TGTGCCAGCAGCCCCCCAGGGATAGGGCACGAGCAGTACTTC. Its translation: CASSPPGIGHEQYF. Full variable domain (outside the CDR3, taken from reference TRBV7-6 and TRBJ2-7): GAGVSQSPRYKVTKRGQDVALRCDPISGHVSLYWYRQALGQGPEFLTYFNYEAQQDKSGLPNDRFSAERPEGSISTLTIQRTEQRDSAMYRCASSPPGIGHEQYFGPGTRLTVT.

As concerns this clonotype: This may be a read error, as it is one base from a much larger clone. The chain has TRBV7-2 and TRBJ2-5; 9 positions match TRBD1. Germline CDR1 and CDR2: SGHTA and FQGNSA. This CDR3 spans 14 amino acids. V lost 3 bases, J lost 6 bases, and 5 bases stayed unmatched. The CDR3 here is CASSLKQGAQTQYF. The DNA of the CDR3 is TGTGCCAGCAGCTTGAAACAGGGGGCGCAGACCCAGTACTTC.

The genes are TRBV20-1 and TRBJ1-5, with D tentatively TRBD1 (5 bases). CDR3 length: 13 amino acids. The V end lost 6 bases, the J end lost 6 bases, and 15 bases lay between the germline ends. Germline lookup yields CDR1 DFQATT and CDR2 SNEGSKA (reference sequence). The CDR3 DNA is TGCAGTGCGGGAGGGGCCTCTAGTCAGCCCCAGCATTTT. This encodes CSAGGASSQPQHF.

The rearrangement uses TRBV15 and TRBJ2-1; D call uncertain. Germline V CDR1 and CDR2: LNHNV, YYDKDF (reference sequence). V lost 4 bases to trimming and J lost 7 bases, with 14 bases between them. This CDR3 is built from 14 residues. CDR3 protein: CATSNGPNRNEQFF. The DNA for the CDR3 is TGTGCCACCAGCAATGGACCCAACCGGAATGAGCAGTTCTTC.